Listed below are T cell receptor beta chains from one sample, sequenced in a study of cytomegalovirus exposure and HLA in healthy donors. Clones were sequenced by immunoSEQ multiplex PCR, and TCRdb holds only the in-frame ones, with some missing. The repertoire consists of more than 150,000 clones, with roughly 84% occurring once and the leading ten covering over 0.2%. Specimen: PBMCs. The receptors derive from a girl under two years old in good health and CMV-seronegative. The CDR3 runs from the conserved cysteine through the conserved F or W. Each record gives: clone size, J gene, D gene, V gene, CDR3 protein, CDR3 DNA. D genes are given only for firm matches. For some rows the clone size is stated as once, few or many, or as a class when expanded; others skip it.

clone size: .
J gene: TRBJ2-5
D gene: .
V gene: TRBV6-1
CDR3 protein: CASSPPGKETQYF
CDR3 DNA: TGTGCCAGCAGTCCCCCGGGGAAAGAGACCCAGTACTTC

clone size: once
J gene: TRBJ1-1
D gene: .
V gene: TRBV19
CDR3 protein: CASSIRGTEAFF
CDR3 DNA: TGTGCCAGTAGTATAAGGGGAACTGAAGCTTTCTTT

clone size: .
J gene: TRBJ1-2
D gene: .
V gene: TRBV20-1
CDR3 protein: CSAGQTYGYTF
CDR3 DNA: TGCAGTGCCGGACAGACCTATGGCTACACCTTC

clone size: .
J gene: TRBJ1-4
D gene: .
V gene: TRBV19
CDR3 protein: CASSIGEGNEKLFF
CDR3 DNA: TGTGCCAGTAGTATAGGGGAGGGAAATGAAAAACTGTTTTTT

clone size: .
J gene: TRBJ2-7
D gene: TRBD1
V gene: TRBV7-3
CDR3 protein: CASSLGQAGTYEQYF
CDR3 DNA: TGTGCCAGCAGCTTGGGACAGGCTGGGACCTACGAGCAGTACTTC

clone size: .
J gene: TRBJ2-1
D gene: .
V gene: TRBV6-6
CDR3 protein: CASSFGLSNNEQFF
CDR3 DNA: TGTGCCAGCAGCTTCGGACTGAGCAACAATGAGCAGTTCTTC

clone size: few
J gene: TRBJ1-1
D gene: .
V gene: TRBV2
CDR3 protein: CASSVGPNTEAFF
CDR3 DNA: TGTGCCAGCAGTGTTGGGCCGAACACTGAAGCTTTCTTT

clone size: .
J gene: TRBJ2-3
D gene: TRBD2
V gene: TRBV4-2
CDR3 protein: CASRGTSGTDTQYF
CDR3 DNA: TGTGCCAGCAGAGGGACTAGCGGGACCGATACGCAGTATTTT

clone size: once
J gene: TRBJ1-2
D gene: .
V gene: TRBV5-6
CDR3 protein: CASSQGQNYGYTF
CDR3 DNA: TGTGCCAGCAGCCAGGGACAAAACTATGGCTACACCTTC

clone size: .
J gene: TRBJ1-1
D gene: .
V gene: TRBV23-1
CDR3 protein: CASSHTWGGNTEAFF
CDR3 DNA: TGCGCCAGCAGTCACACGTGGGGAGGGAACACTGAAGCTTTCTTT

clone size: few
J gene: TRBJ2-1
D gene: .
V gene: TRBV4-1
CDR3 protein: CASSQEGGRNNEQFF
CDR3 DNA: TGCGCCAGCAGCCAAGAAGGGGGTCGGAACAATGAGCAGTTCTTC

clone size: few
J gene: TRBJ2-1
D gene: .
V gene: TRBV15
CDR3 protein: CATSLGGGYNEQFF
CDR3 DNA: TGTGCCACCAGCCTAGGGGGGGGATACAATGAGCAGTTCTTC

clone size: .
J gene: TRBJ1-1
D gene: .
V gene: TRBV18
CDR3 protein: CASSPPISPNTEAFF
CDR3 DNA: TGTGCCAGCTCACCACCTATTTCTCCGAACACTGAAGCTTTCTTT

clone size: .
J gene: TRBJ1-3
D gene: .
V gene: TRBV9
CDR3 protein: CASSLSVRNEGPGNTIYF
CDR3 DNA: TGTGCCAGCAGCCTTAGCGTTAGGAATGAGGGCCCTGGAAACACCATATATTTT

clone size: .
J gene: TRBJ2-3
D gene: .
V gene: TRBV6-5
CDR3 protein: CASSYSIVGVADTQYF
CDR3 DNA: TGTGCCAGCAGTTACTCGATTGTGGGAGTCGCAGATACGCAGTATTTT

clone size: .
J gene: TRBJ1-1
D gene: TRBD1
V gene: TRBV7-6
CDR3 protein: CASSPGTGTEAFF
CDR3 DNA: TGTGCCAGCAGCCCCGGGACAGGCACTGAAGCTTTCTTT

clone size: .
J gene: TRBJ1-1
D gene: .
V gene: TRBV4-1
CDR3 protein: CASSQDMSEAFF
CDR3 DNA: TGCGCCAGCAGCCAAGATATGTCTGAAGCTTTCTTT

clone size: .
J gene: TRBJ1-1
D gene: TRBD1
V gene: TRBV6-1
CDR3 protein: CASSPNRGDTEAFF
CDR3 DNA: TGTGCCAGCAGTCCGAACAGGGGGGACACTGAAGCTTTCTTT

clone size: .
J gene: TRBJ1-3
D gene: .
V gene: TRBV29-1
CDR3 protein: CSVRGRFSGNTIYF
CDR3 DNA: TGCAGCGTAAGAGGGAGATTCTCTGGAAACACCATATATTTT

clone size: .
J gene: TRBJ1-1
D gene: .
V gene: TRBV7-9
CDR3 protein: CASSLDRSVAFF
CDR3 DNA: TGTGCCAGCAGCTTAGACCGTAGTGTGGCTTTCTTT

clone size: .
J gene: TRBJ2-7
D gene: .
V gene: TRBV6-1
CDR3 protein: CASSEYSRSEQYF
CDR3 DNA: TGTGCCAGCAGTGAGTATTCCAGATCCGAGCAGTACTTC

clone size: once
J gene: TRBJ2-5
D gene: .
V gene: TRBV23-1
CDR3 protein: CASSQSGQTKETQYF
CDR3 DNA: TGCGCCAGCAGTCAATCGGGGCAGACCAAAGAGACCCAGTACTTC

clone size: .
J gene: TRBJ2-1
D gene: .
V gene: TRBV5-1
CDR3 protein: CASSLGSANEQFF
CDR3 DNA: TGCGCCAGCAGCTTGGGTAGTGCCAATGAGCAGTTCTTC